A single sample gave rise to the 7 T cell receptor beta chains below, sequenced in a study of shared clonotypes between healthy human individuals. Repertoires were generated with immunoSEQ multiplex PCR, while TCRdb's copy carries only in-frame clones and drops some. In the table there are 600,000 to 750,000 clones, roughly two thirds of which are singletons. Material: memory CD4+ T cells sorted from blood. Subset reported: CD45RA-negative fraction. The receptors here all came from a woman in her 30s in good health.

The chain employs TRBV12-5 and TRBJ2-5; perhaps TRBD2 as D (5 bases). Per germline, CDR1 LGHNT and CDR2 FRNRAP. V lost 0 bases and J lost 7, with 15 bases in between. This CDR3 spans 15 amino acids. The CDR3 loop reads CASGLVLEGTGTQYF. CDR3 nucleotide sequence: TGTGCTAGTGGTTTGGTACTAGAGGGAACCGGGACCCAGTACTTC.

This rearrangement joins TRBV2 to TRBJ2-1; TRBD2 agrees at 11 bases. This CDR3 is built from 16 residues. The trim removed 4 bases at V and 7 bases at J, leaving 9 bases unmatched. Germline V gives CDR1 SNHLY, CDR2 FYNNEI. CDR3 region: CASSGQLAGVGNEQFF. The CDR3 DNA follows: TGTGCCAGCAGTGGACAACTAGCGGGAGTGGGGAATGAGCAGTTCTTC.

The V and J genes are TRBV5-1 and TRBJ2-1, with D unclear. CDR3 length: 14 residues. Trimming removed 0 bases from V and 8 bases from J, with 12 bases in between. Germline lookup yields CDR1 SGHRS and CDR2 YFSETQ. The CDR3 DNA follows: TGCGCCAGCAGCTTGGTGGTCGGTATACATGAGCAGTTCTTC. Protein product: CASSLVVGIHEQFF.

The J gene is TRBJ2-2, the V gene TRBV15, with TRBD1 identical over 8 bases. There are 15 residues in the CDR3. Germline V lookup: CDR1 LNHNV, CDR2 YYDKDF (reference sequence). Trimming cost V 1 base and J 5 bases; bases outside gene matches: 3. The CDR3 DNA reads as TGTGCCACCAGCAGAGTGGACAGGGTAACCGGGGAGCTGTTTTTT. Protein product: CATSRVDRVTGELFF. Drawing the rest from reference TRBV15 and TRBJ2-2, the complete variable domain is DAMVIQNPRYQVTQFGKPVTLSCSQTLNHNVMYWYQQKSSQAPKLLFHYYDKDFNNEADTPDNFQSRRPNTSFCFLDIRSPGLGDTAMYLCATSRVDRVTGELFFGEGSRLTVL.

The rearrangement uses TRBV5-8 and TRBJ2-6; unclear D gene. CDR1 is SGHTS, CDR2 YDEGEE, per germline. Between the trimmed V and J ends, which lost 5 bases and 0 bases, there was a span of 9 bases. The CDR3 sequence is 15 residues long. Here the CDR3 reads CASSWRNSGANVLTF. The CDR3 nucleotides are TGTGCCAGCAGTTGGCGGAACTCTGGGGCCAACGTCCTGACTTTC.

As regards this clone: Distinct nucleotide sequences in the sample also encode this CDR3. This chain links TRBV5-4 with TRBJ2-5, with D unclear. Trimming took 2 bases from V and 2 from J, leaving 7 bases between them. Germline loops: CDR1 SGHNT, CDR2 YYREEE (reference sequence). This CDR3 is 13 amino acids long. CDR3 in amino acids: CASSLTEQETQYF. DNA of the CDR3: TGTGCCAGCAGCTTAACCGAACAAGAGACCCAGTACTTC. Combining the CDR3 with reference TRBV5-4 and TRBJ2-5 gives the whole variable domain ETGVTQSPTHLIKTRGQQVTLRCSSQSGHNTVSWYQQALGQGPQFIFQYYREEENGRGNFPPRFSGLQFPNYSSELNVNALELDDSALYLCASSLTEQETQYFGPGTRLLVL.

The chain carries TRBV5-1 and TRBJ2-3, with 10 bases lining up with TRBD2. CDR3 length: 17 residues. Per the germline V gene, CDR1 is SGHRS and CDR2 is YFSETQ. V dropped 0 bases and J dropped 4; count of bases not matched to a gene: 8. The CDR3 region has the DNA TGCGCCAGCAGCTTGGGGCTCGGAGCGGGAGGGGCAGATACGCAGTATTTT. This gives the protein CASSLGLGAGGADTQYF.